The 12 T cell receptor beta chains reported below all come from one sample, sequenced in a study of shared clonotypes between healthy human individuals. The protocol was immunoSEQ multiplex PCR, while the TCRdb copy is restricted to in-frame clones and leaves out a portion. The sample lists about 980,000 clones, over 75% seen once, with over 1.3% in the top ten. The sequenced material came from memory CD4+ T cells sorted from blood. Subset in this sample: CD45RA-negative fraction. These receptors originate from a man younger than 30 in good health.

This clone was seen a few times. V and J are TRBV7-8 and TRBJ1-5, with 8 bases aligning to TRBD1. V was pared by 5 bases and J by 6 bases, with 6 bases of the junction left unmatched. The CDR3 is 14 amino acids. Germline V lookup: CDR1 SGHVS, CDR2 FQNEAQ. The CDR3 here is CASSRTGGGQPQHF. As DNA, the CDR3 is TGTGCCAGCAGCCGAACAGGGGGAGGTCAGCCCCAGCATTTT. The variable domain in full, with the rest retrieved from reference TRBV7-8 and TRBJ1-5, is GAGVSQSPRYKVAKRGQDVALRCDPISGHVSLFWYQQALGQGPEFLTYFQNEAQLDKSGLPSDRFFAERPEGSVSTLKIQRTQQEDSAVYLCASSRTGGGQPQHFGDGTRLSIL.

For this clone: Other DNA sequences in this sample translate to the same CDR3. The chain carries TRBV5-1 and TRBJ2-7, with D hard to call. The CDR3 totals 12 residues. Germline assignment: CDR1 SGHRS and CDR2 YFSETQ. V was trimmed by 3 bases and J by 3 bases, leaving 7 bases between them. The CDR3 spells CASSSTSYEQYF. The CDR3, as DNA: TGCGCCAGCAGCTCGACAAGCTACGAGCAGTACTTC.

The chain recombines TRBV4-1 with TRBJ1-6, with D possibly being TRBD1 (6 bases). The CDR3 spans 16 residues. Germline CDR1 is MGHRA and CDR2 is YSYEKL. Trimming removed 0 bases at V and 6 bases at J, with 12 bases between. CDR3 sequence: CASSQEETTGNSPLHF. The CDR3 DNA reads TGCGCCAGCAGCCAAGAGGAGACGACAGGTAATTCACCCCTCCACTTT.

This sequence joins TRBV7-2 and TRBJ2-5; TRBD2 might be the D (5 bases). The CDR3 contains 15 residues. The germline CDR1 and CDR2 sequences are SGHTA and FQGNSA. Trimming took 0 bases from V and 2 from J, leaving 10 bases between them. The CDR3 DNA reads TGTGCCAGCAGCTTAGCGGGAGTTTTTCAAGAGACCCAGTACTTC. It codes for CASSLAGVFQETQYF.

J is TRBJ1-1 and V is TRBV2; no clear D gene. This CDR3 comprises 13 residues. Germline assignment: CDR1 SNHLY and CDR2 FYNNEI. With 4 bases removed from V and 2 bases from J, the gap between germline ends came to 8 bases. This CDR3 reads CASSADHNTEAFF. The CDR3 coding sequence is TGTGCCAGCAGTGCCGACCACAACACTGAAGCTTTCTTT.

The CDR3 is CASSTGTSGGNEQFF. CDR3 DNA sequence: TGTGCCAGCAGCACCGGGACTAGCGGGGGCAATGAGCAGTTCTTC. The V gene is TRBV11-2, the J gene TRBJ2-1, with TRBD2 matching over 14 bases. With V trimmed by 5 bases and J by 6 bases, 3 bases remained unmatched. The CDR3 consists of 15 residues. Germline assignment: CDR1 SGHAT and CDR2 FQNNGV. The whole variable domain, filled in from reference TRBV11-2 and TRBJ2-1, reads EAGVAQSPRYKIIEKRQSVAFWCNPISGHATLYWYQQILGQGPKLLIQFQNNGVVDDSQLPKDRFSAERLKGVDSTLKIQPAKLEDSAVYLCASSTGTSGGNEQFFGPGTRLTVL.

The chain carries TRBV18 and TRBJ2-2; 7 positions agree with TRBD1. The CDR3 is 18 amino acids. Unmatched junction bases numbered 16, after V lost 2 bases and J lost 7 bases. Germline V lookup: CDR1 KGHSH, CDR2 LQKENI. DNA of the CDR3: TGTGCCAGCTCACCAATTGTTGGGACAGCCAACCGGCACGGGGAGCTGTTTTTT. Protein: CASSPIVGTANRHGELFF.

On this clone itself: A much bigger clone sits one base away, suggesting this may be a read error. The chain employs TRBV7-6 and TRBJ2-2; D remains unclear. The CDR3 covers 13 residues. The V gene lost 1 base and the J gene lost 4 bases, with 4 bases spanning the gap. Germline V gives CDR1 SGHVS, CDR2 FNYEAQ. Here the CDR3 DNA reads TGTGCCAGCAGCTTAGATCCCACCGGGGAGCTGTTTTTT. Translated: CASSLDPTGELFF.

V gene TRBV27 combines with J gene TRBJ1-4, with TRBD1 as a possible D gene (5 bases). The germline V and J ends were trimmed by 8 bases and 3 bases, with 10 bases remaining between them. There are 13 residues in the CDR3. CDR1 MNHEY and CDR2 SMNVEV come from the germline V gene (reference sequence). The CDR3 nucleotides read TGTGCCAGCCAGGGCTGGGCTAATGAAAAACTGTTTTTT. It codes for CASQGWANEKLFF.

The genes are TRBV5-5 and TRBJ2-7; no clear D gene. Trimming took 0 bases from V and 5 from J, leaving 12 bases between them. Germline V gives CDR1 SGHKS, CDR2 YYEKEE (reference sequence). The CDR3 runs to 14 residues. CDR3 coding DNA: TGTGCCAGCAGCTTGGGTTCTAACTGGGACGAGCAGTACTTC. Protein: CASSLGSNWDEQYF.

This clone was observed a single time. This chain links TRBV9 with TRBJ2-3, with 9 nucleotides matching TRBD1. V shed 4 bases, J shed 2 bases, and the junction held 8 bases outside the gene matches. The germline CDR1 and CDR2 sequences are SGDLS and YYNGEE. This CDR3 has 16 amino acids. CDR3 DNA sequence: TGTGCCAGCAGCACTAAGGACAGGGGTTTCACAGATACGCAGTATTTT. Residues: CASSTKDRGFTDTQYF. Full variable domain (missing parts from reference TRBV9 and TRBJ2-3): DSGVTQTPKHLITATGQRVTLRCSPRSGDLSVYWYQQSLDQGLQFLIQYYNGEERAKGNILERFSAQQFPDLHSELNLSSLELGDSALYFCASSTKDRGFTDTQYFGPGTRLTVL.

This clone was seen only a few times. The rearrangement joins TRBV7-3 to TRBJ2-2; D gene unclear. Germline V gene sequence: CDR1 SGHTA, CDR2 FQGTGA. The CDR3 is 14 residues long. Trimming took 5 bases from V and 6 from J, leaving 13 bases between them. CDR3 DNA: TGTGCCAGCAGCACGGTCCAAACCGCCGGGGAGCTGTTTTTT. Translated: CASSTVQTAGELFF.